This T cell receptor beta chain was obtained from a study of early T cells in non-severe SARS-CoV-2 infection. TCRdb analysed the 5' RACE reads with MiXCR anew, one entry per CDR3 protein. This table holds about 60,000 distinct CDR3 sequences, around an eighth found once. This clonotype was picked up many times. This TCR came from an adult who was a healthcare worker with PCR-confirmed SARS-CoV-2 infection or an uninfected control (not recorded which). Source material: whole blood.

The CDR3 region is CAWKYRETAFF. CDR3 DNA: TGTGCCTGGAAGTACAGGGAGACAGCTTTCTTT. The chain recombines TRBV30 with TRBJ1-1; D possibly corresponds to TRBD1 (6 bases). CDR1 GTSNPN and CDR2 SVGIG come from the germline V gene (reference sequence). The CDR3 consists of 11 residues. Trimming shortened V by 4 bases and J by 10 bases, and 13 bases separated the two germline ends.